These 26 T cell receptor beta chains share one sample of origin, sequenced in a study of PD-L1 blockade in urothelial cancer (dated by TCRdb to 2017 to 2019). Sample time point, as interpreted from the label and publication: pretreatment peripheral blood. The library relied on the immunoSEQ multiplex PCR assay. Entries here come from immuneACCESS through TCRdb and include only in-frame sequences with V and J called. Some clones fail to appear in such tables; in the studies checked, an unresolved V gene covers under half of the shortfall, and the cause of the remainder is unknown. The sample includes approximately 50,000 clones, with about 86% observed a single time. In total, the top ten clones hold 22% of the sample. The sequenced sample was PBMCs, obtained around atezolizumab (anti-PD-L1) treatment. These receptors were collected from a man aged 60 to 69 with urothelial cancer.

The count of this clone is one. The chain combines TRBV12-5 with TRBJ1-1; TRBD1 matches at 9 bases. This CDR3 comprises 16 residues. The J segment lost 5 bases and the V segment lost 5 bases, leaving 12 bases of the junction unmatched. Germline CDR1 reads LGHNT; CDR2 reads FRNRAP. The CDR3 DNA reads TGTGCTAGTGGTAAAACCCTCGGGACAGGGTTTACTGAAGCTTTCTTT. This sequence encodes CASGKTLGTGFTEAFF.

This chain joins TRBV12-5 and TRBJ1-1; 7 bases line up with TRBD1. The germline gives CDR1 LGHNT, CDR2 FRNRAP. The CDR3 is made up of 13 amino acids. V gave up 6 bases and J gave up 3 bases; unmatched junction bases: 4. The CDR3 reads CASGHTGDTEAFF. The CDR3 nucleotides are TGTGCTAGTGGACACACAGGGGACACTGAAGCTTTCTTT.

The J gene is TRBJ1-5, the V gene TRBV18; D uncertain. CDR3 length: 14 amino acids. Germline lookup yields CDR1 KGHSH and CDR2 LQKENI. Trimming cost V 0 bases and J 2 bases, with 5 bases left between them. CDR3 protein: CASSPPQGNQPQHF. The CDR3 DNA reads TGTGCCAGCTCACCACCGCAGGGCAATCAGCCCCAGCATTTT.

The chain combines TRBV14 with TRBJ2-7; 10 bases line up with TRBD2. Germline CDR1 is SGHDN and CDR2 is FVKESK. V shed 0 bases, J shed 1 base, and the junction held 12 bases outside the gene matches. The CDR3 loop spans 19 amino acids. The CDR3 is CASSQDRRASGGRSYEQYF. The CDR3 DNA is TGTGCCAGCAGCCAAGATCGGAGGGCTAGCGGGGGCCGTTCCTACGAGCAGTACTTC. Full variable domain (remainder filled in from reference TRBV14 and TRBJ2-7): EAGVTQFPSHSVIEKGQTVTLRCDPISGHDNLYWYRRVMGKEIKFLLHFVKESKQDESGMPNNRFLAERTGGTYSTLKVQPAELEDSGVYFCASSQDRRASGGRSYEQYFGPGTRLTVT.

With regard to this clone: Other DNA sequences in this specimen translate into the identical CDR3. DNA for the CDR3: TGCGCCAGCAGCTTGGATCAAGGAAGGGGAAATGAAAAACTGTTTTTT. Its protein product is CASSLDQGRGNEKLFF. The V call is TRBV5-1, the J call TRBJ1-4, with D possibly being TRBD1 (5 bases). The V gene lost 0 bases and the J gene lost 5 bases, with 14 bases spanning the gap. Germline lookup yields CDR1 SGHRS and CDR2 YFSETQ. CDR3 length equals 16 residues. Looking up the rest from reference TRBV5-1 and TRBJ1-4 gives the full variable domain: KAGVTQTPRYLIKTRGQQVTLSCSPISGHRSVSWYQQTPGQGLQFLFEYFSETQRNKGNFPGRFSGRQFSNSRSEMNVSTLELGDSALYLCASSLDQGRGNEKLFFGSGTQLSVL.

The chain links TRBV18 to TRBJ1-5; the D gene is possibly TRBD1 (5 bases). Trimming pared 3 bases from V and 10 bases from J, leaving 13 bases between. CDR3 length equals 13 residues. The germline V gene encodes CDR1 KGHSH and CDR2 LQKENI. The CDR3, as DNA: TGTGCCAGCTCACCCAACAGGTTAGGTCCCCAGCATTTT. As protein: CASSPNRLGPQHF. Looking up the rest from reference TRBV18 and TRBJ1-5 gives the full variable domain: NAGVMQNPRHLVRRRGQEARLRCSPMKGHSHVYWYRQLPEEGLKFMVYLQKENIIDESGMPKERFSAEFPKEGPSILRIQQVVRGDSAAYFCASSPNRLGPQHFGDGTRLSIL.

This chain connects TRBV12-5 to TRBJ2-1, with D perhaps matching TRBD2 (5 bases). Trimming removed 1 base at V and 3 bases at J, with 13 bases between. This CDR3 has 16 amino acids. CDR1 and CDR2 from the germline V gene are LGHNT and FRNRAP. The chain's CDR3 is CASGLASGRFYNEQFF. The CDR3 coding sequence is TGTGCTAGTGGTTTGGCGAGCGGACGGTTCTACAATGAGCAGTTCTTC.

The gene calls are TRBV12-2 and TRBJ2-7; TRBD2, the table's D call, lacks a check against the DNA. TRBV12-2 is designated a pseudogene. This CDR3 has 15 residues. The CDR3 spells CASRSPAGGPCEQYF. CDR3 in DNA: TGTGCAAGTCGCTCCCCAGCGGGGGGGCCGTGCGAGCAGTACTTC.

The rearrangement joins TRBV19 to TRBJ1-6; TRBD1 might be the D (5 bases). CDR3 length equals 16 residues. Trimming stripped 5 bases from V and 6 bases from J, with 17 bases between. Germline lookup yields CDR1 LNHDA and CDR2 SQIVND (reference sequence). CDR3 in DNA: TGTGCCAGTAGTCTCCGCGAGGGGAGGGGTAATTCACCCCTCCACTTT. As protein: CASSLREGRGNSPLHF.

This clone was observed once. J is TRBJ1-1 and V is TRBV7-2, with 9 bases matching TRBD1. The CDR3 is 16 amino acids. Germline V gene sequence: CDR1 SGHTA, CDR2 FQGNSA. The trim removed 5 bases at V and 1 base at J, leaving 8 bases unmatched. In DNA, the CDR3 is TGTGCCAGCAGCCGACGGCCGGGACAGGGGAACACTGAAGCTTTCTTT. Translating it yields CASSRRPGQGNTEAFF.

This chain links TRBV19 with TRBJ2-2; TRBD2 aligns across 8 bases. The CDR3 loop spans 17 amino acids. The germline V gene has CDR1 LNHDA and CDR2 SQIVND (reference sequence). With 8 bases clipped from V and 4 bases from J, the junction kept 15 bases outside the gene matches. CDR3 sequence (DNA): TGTGCCAGTCGGCCGGTCGGGAGGGCCTGGGGCACCGGGGAGCTGTTTTTT. Its translation is CASRPVGRAWGTGELFF.

V gene TRBV25-1 combines with J gene TRBJ2-7, with D possibly being TRBD1 (6 bases). Trimming took off 4 bases at V and 1 base at J, with 11 bases between the two ends. CDR3 length: 14 residues. Germline CDR1 MGHDK, CDR2 SYGVNS. CDR3 amino acids: CASSATGTSYEQYF. CDR3 nucleotide sequence: TGTGCCAGCAGTGCAACCGGGACATCCTACGAGCAGTACTTC.

The chain carries TRBV6-5 and TRBJ1-2; 9 positions agree with TRBD1. V dropped 5 bases and J dropped 5; count of bases not matched to a gene: 9. Germline CDR1 reads MNHEY; CDR2 reads SVGAGI. This CDR3 comprises 15 residues. The CDR3 DNA is TGTGCCAGCAGTACCCCCTCGGACAGGGGATATGGCTACACCTTC. It encodes CASSTPSDRGYGYTF.

This clone has only one observation. The chain recombines TRBV6-5 with TRBJ1-1; D is ambiguous. CDR3 length: 14 amino acids. V lost 4 bases and J 1 base, leaving 10 bases between the germline ends. Germline lookup yields CDR1 MNHEY and CDR2 SVGAGI. The CDR3 protein is CASSFNRENTEAFF. The CDR3 DNA sequence: TGTGCCAGCAGTTTTAACAGAGAGAACACTGAAGCTTTCTTT.

The chain combines TRBV11-2 with TRBJ1-1; 9 positions agree with TRBD1. Germline CDR1 is SGHAT and CDR2 is FQNNGV. This CDR3 region has 17 residues. The trim removed 2 bases at V and 0 bases at J, leaving 7 bases unmatched. The CDR3 nucleotides read TGTGCCAGCAGCTTACCCGGACAGGGGCGGATGAACACTGAAGCTTTCTTT. Its translation is CASSLPGQGRMNTEAFF.

This clone was seen a handful of times. The chain uses TRBV7-9 and TRBJ2-3; the match to TRBD1 covers 9 bases. V lost 2 bases and J lost 2; bases outside the gene matches: 5. CDR3 length: 16 residues. CDR1 and CDR2 from the germline V gene are SEHNR and FQNEAQ (reference sequence). CDR3 protein: CASSLYRGRFTDTQYF. CDR3 nucleotides: TGTGCCAGCAGCTTATACAGGGGGCGCTTCACAGATACGCAGTATTTT.

The chain uses TRBV4-3 and TRBJ1-2; 10 nucleotides agree with TRBD1. The trim removed 4 bases at V and 2 bases at J, leaving 1 base unmatched. The CDR3 contains 14 residues. CDR1 LGHNA and CDR2 YSLEER come from the germline V gene. This CDR3 reads CASSLGQGNYGYTF. The CDR3 DNA sequence: TGCGCCAGCAGCCTGGGACAGGGGAACTATGGCTACACCTTC.

The chain employs TRBV11-2 and TRBJ2-1, with 9 bases aligning to TRBD2. The CDR3 length is 15 residues. CDR1 and CDR2 (germline): SGHAT, FQNNGV. V shed 3 bases, J shed 6 bases, and the junction held 6 bases outside the gene matches. The CDR3 sequence: CASSLVAGVRNEQFF. The CDR3 coding sequence is TGTGCCAGCAGCTTGGTAGCGGGAGTGCGCAATGAGCAGTTCTTC.

The chain couples TRBV9 to TRBJ2-7, with D perhaps matching TRBD1 (8 bases). The CDR3 covers 15 residues. The V end was cut by 0 bases, the J end by 4 bases, with 14 bases between. Germline CDR1 reads SGDLS; CDR2 reads YYNGEE. This CDR3 reads CASSVAQGGIYEQYF. CDR3 in DNA: TGTGCCAGCAGCGTAGCACAGGGGGGGATTTACGAGCAGTACTTC.

The J gene is TRBJ1-1, the V gene TRBV5-8, with D perhaps TRBD1 (5 bases). Germline values: CDR1 SGHTS, CDR2 YDEGEE. This CDR3 comprises 15 residues. The V gene lost 1 base and the J gene lost 6 bases, with 16 bases spanning the gap. The CDR3 DNA reads as TGTGCCAGCAGCTTGCGATGGGACTTCAGCTCTGAAGCTTTCTTT. The encoded protein is CASSLRWDFSSEAFF.

The chain uses TRBV19 and TRBJ1-2, with D possibly TRBD1 on 6 matching bases. Germline CDR1 LNHDA, CDR2 SQIVND (reference sequence). CDR3 size: 17 residues. V lost 7 bases and J lost 4, with 25 bases in between. The CDR3 sequence: CASNSARGGEKLYGYTF. The CDR3 DNA reads TGTGCCAGTAACTCAGCCAGGGGAGGGGAAAAGCTCTATGGCTACACCTTC.

CDR3 bases: TGTGCCTGGAGTGAGACAGGGCCCTATGGCTACACCTTC. Translating it yields CAWSETGPYGYTF. This chain uses TRBV30 with TRBJ1-2, with 7 bases matching TRBD1. Per the germline V gene, CDR1 is GTSNPN and CDR2 is SVGIG (reference sequence). This CDR3 spans 13 amino acids. Germline trimming cut 1 base from V and 4 bases from J; bases unmatched to any gene: 3.

This clone has only a few counts. The chain carries TRBV4-3 and TRBJ2-1, with D possibly TRBD1 on 6 matching bases. From germline, CDR1 is LGHNA and CDR2 YSLEER. This CDR3 comprises 13 residues. V lost 1 base to trimming and J lost 8 bases, with 9 bases between them. Here the CDR3 DNA reads TGCGCCAGCAGCCAAGGGGCAGGGGATGAGCAGTTCTTC. It yields the protein CASSQGAGDEQFF.

This chain connects TRBV5-6 to TRBJ2-2; D is possibly TRBD2 (5 bases). Germline values: CDR1 SGHDT, CDR2 YYEEEE. Trimming pared 7 bases from V and 1 base from J, leaving 8 bases between. The CDR3 extends over 13 amino acids. The CDR3 region is CASQAGNTGELFF. DNA for the CDR3: TGTGCCAGCCAGGCGGGGAACACCGGGGAGCTGTTTTTT. Filled out from reference TRBV5-6 and TRBJ2-2, the complete variable domain reads DAGVTQSPTHLIKTRGQQVTLRCSPKSGHDTVSWYQQALGQGPQFIFQYYEEEERQRGNFPDRFSGHQFPNYSSELNVNALLLGDSALYLCASQAGNTGELFFGEGSRLTVL.

The table lists this clone with a few counts. CDR3 loop: CAIGAYNEQFF. The CDR3 nucleotides read TGTGCCATTGGAGCGTACAATGAGCAGTTCTTC. The chain combines TRBV27 with TRBJ2-1, with unresolved D. The ends were cut back, 10 bases at V and 4 bases at J, with 8 bases in the middle. Germline CDR1 reads MNHEY; CDR2 reads SMNVEV (reference sequence). This CDR3 has 11 residues.

Concerning this clone: Because it lacks the conserved phenylalanine or tryptophan at the end, this CDR3 is likely a read error. It is unclear where the CDR3 begins or ends on the DNA, so no DNA is shown, and the CDR3 is as TCRdb lists it. The rearrangement uses TRBV10-1 and TRBJ1-4; TRBD1 is the table's D call, not checked against the DNA. CDR1 and CDR2 (germline): WNHNN, SYGVQD (reference sequence). The CDR3 region is 16 residues in length, termini included. The CDR3 spells CASSEPKRPGQRPESG.